Listed below are T cell receptor beta chains from one sample, sequenced in a study of blood T cells in healthy people across ages. Each CDR3 protein gets one entry after TCRdb re-called the 5' RACE reads with MiXCR. The table shows about 640,000 distinct CDR3 sequences, with around 41% occurring only once. What was sequenced was blood. The receptors originated from a man older than 75 in good health. CDR3s include the opening cysteine and the closing phenylalanine or tryptophan. Each record gives: V gene, clone size, D gene, J gene, CDR3 protein, CDR3 DNA. A D gene is named only where the DNA matches it firmly. A clone size is listed for some rows: how often the clone was seen (once, few, many), or a class if it is expanded.

TRBV10-3	NA	NA	TRBJ1-1	CAISVGLRAFF	TGTGCCATCAGTGTTGGCCTTAGAGCTTTCTTT
TRBV7-9	few	NA	TRBJ2-7	CASSVKLADEQYF	TGTGCCAGCAGTGTAAAATTGGCTGACGAGCAGTACTTC
TRBV29-1	NA	NA	TRBJ2-7	CSVGKRNGRVIGYEQYF	TGCAGCGTAGGAAAGAGGAATGGCAGGGTGATTGGATACGAGCAGTACTTC
TRBV7-2	NA	TRBD1	TRBJ2-7	CASIRGWEQPYEQYF	TGTGCCAGCATCAGGGGGTGGGAGCAACCCTACGAGCAGTACTTC
TRBV6-2/TRBV6-3	NA	NA	TRBJ2-4	CASTLLETHEQYF	TGTGCCAGCACCCTCTTGGAGACTCATGAGCAGTACTTC
TRBV7-3	NA	TRBD2	TRBJ2-1	CASSSTSGRALGNEQFF	TGTGCCAGCAGCTCCACTAGCGGGAGGGCCCTAGGGAATGAGCAGTTCTTC
TRBV7-7	few	TRBD2	TRBJ2-3	CASRRSGLTTDTQYF	TGTGCCAGCAGACGTAGCGGGCTTACCACAGATACGCAGTATTTT
TRBV15	few	TRBD1	TRBJ2-4	CATSTSEGARAKNIQYF	TGTGCCACCAGCACCTCCGAGGGGGCGAGGGCCAAAAACATTCAGTACTTC
TRBV7-2	NA	TRBD1	TRBJ2-5	CASSPGDRVQETQYF	TGTGCCAGCAGCCCGGGGGACAGGGTTCAAGAGACCCAGTACTTC
TRBV3-1	once	NA	TRBJ2-5	CASCPTGLEETQYF	TGTGCCAGCTGCCCCACCGGATTGGAAGAGACCCAGTACTTC
TRBV28	few	NA	TRBJ2-7	CASRARQGLISYEQYF	TGTGCCAGCAGAGCACGACAGGGACTAATCTCCTACGAGCAGTACTTC
TRBV7-2	few	NA	TRBJ2-7	CASSLVSGGNTYEQYF	TGTGCCAGCAGCTTAGTCTCCGGGGGCAACACCTACGAGCAGTACTTC
TRBV30	NA	TRBD1	TRBJ2-5	CAWGQGVSPQYF	TGTGCCTGGGGACAGGGCGTATCCCCCCAGTACTTC
TRBV29-1	NA	NA	TRBJ1-4	CSVEEGGHEKLFF	TGCAGCGTTGAGGAAGGTGGTCATGAAAAACTGTTTTTT
TRBV7-2	NA	NA	TRBJ2-2	CASSLGAFTGELFF	TGTGCCAGCAGCTTAGGTGCCTTCACCGGGGAGCTGTTTTTT
TRBV6-1	few	NA	TRBJ1-6	CASSEAHLRPNSPLHF	TGTGCCAGCAGTGAAGCGCATCTCCGACCGAATTCACCCCTCCACTTT
TRBV28	many	NA	TRBJ1-4	CASTQGSSTEKLFF	TGTGCCAGCACTCAAGGGTCAAGTACTGAAAAACTGTTTTTT
TRBV11-2	few	NA	TRBJ1-4	CASSKGAGWSNEKLFF	TGTGCCAGCAGCAAAGGGGCGGGGTGGTCTAATGAAAAACTGTTTTTT
TRBV12-3/TRBV12-4	NA	NA	TRBJ1-1	CASSRTENTEPFF	TGTGCCAGCAGTCGGACAGAGAACACTGAACCTTTCTTT
TRBV7-3	NA	NA	TRBJ2-6	CASSSEGGANVLTF	TGTGCCAGCAGCTCGGAAGGTGGGGCCAACGTCCTGACTTTC
TRBV5-1	NA	NA	TRBJ2-2	CASSLARGGGTNTGELFF	TGCGCCAGCAGCTTGGCCCGTGGAGGAGGTACGAACACCGGGGAGCTGTTTTTT
TRBV6-2/TRBV6-3	few	TRBD1	TRBJ1-2	CASSRSNPGTDIYGYTF	TGTGCCAGCAGCCGATCGAACCCCGGGACAGATATCTATGGCTACACCTTC
TRBV30	NA	TRBD2	TRBJ2-1	CAWSVGLATNEQFF	TGTGCCTGGAGTGTAGGACTAGCGACAAATGAGCAGTTCTTC